This TCR beta chain was captured by sequencing in a study of blood T cell repertoires in COVID-19. About the study: In each case, the material was cDNA or gDNA derived from T cells, B-cell-depleted T cells, or PBMCs.

This clone was observed a handful of times. The ends were cut back, 6 bases at V and 7 bases at J, with 8 bases in the middle. The CDR3 totals 11 residues. Per the germline V gene, CDR1 is SGHTA and CDR2 is FQGTGA. Profiling relied on immunoSEQ multiplex PCR, and the TCRdb table lists in-frame clones only, not all of them. The sample carries about 69,000 clones, under 85% recorded once. The chain has TRBV7-3 and TRBJ2-3, with TRBD2 as a possible D gene (5 bases). Source material: peripheral blood. The sequence was collected from a man in his fifties or sixties with acute or convalescent COVID-19. The CDR3 loop is CASSTGNTQYF. In DNA form, the CDR3 reads TGTGCCAGCAGTACCGGGAATACGCAGTATTTT.